This TCR beta chain originates from a study of T cell repertoires in cytomegalovirus infection. Study-level results: In two of eight donors, the top clonotype was HLA-C-restricted CMV-specific.

The germline gives CDR1 LGHNA, CDR2 YSLEER. V gave up 0 bases and J gave up 7 bases; unmatched junction bases: 7. This CDR3 is 15 amino acids long. Note on this clonotype: Its antigen is not identified.

MiXCR, applied by TCRdb to the reads, yields one record per CDR3 protein. The sample has nearly 700,000 distinct CDR3 sequences; roughly a third are singletons. Source: cultured PBMCs, taken from culture after CMV antigen stimulation. The genes are TRBV4-3 and TRBJ1-2; the match to TRBD1 covers 8 bases. The receptor comes from a human donor in good health (CMV status not recorded). Some clones in this sample may be carry-over from other donors' samples. CDR3 in amino acids: CASSQDWAGGFGYTF. For the CDR3, the DNA is TGCGCCAGCAGCCAAGATTGGGCAGGGGGCTTTGGCTACACCTTC.